This T cell receptor (beta chain) stems from a study of immune evolution from preneoplasia to lung adenocarcinoma. Whole-study findings and limits: Later-stage lesions seemingly showed higher T cell density and diversity than normal lung. Normal lung had the highest top T cell clone frequencies. KRAS-mutant nodules had the highest T cell clonality.

Using immunoSEQ multiplex PCR, the repertoire was profiled, and TCRdb retains in-frame clones only, with some absent. The repertoire holds some 15,000 clones, with roughly 80% as singletons. Germline CDR1 GTSNPN, CDR2 SVGIG (reference sequence). J gave up 5 bases and V 3 bases, and 7 bases lay outside the gene matches. The CDR3 loop spans 15 amino acids. Details on this clone: What it binds is not known.

The source material was FFPE minimally invasive lung adenocarcinoma tissue. The genes are TRBV30 and TRBJ2-5, with 12 bases aligning to TRBD2. The source of this sequence is a person aged 65-85 years with lung adenocarcinoma. The CDR3 DNA reads as TGTGCCTGGAGATCTAGCGGGGGGGCTTTCGAGACCCAGTACTTC. Translation gives CAWRSSGGAFETQYF.